The next 20 T cell receptor beta chains were all read from a single sample in a study of blood T cell repertoires in COVID-19. Sequencing used immunoSEQ multiplex PCR; TCRdb keeps in-frame clones, though not all of them. The repertoire consists of fewer than 300,000 clones, with about 89% occurring once and the leading ten covering over 2%. Sequencing was performed on peripheral blood. The receptors stem from a woman in her 30s with COVID-19, enrolled during active disease.

V gene TRBV27 combines with J gene TRBJ2-7, with 10 bases identical to TRBD2. The CDR3 sequence is 16 residues long. Germline V CDR1 and CDR2: MNHEY, SMNVEV (reference sequence). J lost 2 bases, V lost 5 bases, and 9 bases had no gene match. CDR3 DNA: TGTGCCAGCAGTGCTCGCCCCGGGACTAGCGCCTACGAGCAGTACTTC. This encodes CASSARPGTSAYEQYF.

The chain employs TRBV5-6 and TRBJ2-1, with a tentative D call TRBD2 (5 bases). Germline V gene data show CDR1 as SGHDT and CDR2 as YYEEEE. The V and J ends lost 0 bases and 5 bases respectively, with 9 bases between them. The CDR3 covers 14 residues. The CDR3: CASSLGGSHNEQFF. CDR3 sequence (DNA): TGTGCCAGCAGCTTGGGAGGGTCCCACAATGAGCAGTTCTTC.

In this sample, this clone turned up once. The chain employs TRBV28 and TRBJ1-4, with D perhaps matching TRBD1 (6 bases). Trimming removed 7 bases at V and 7 bases at J, with 19 bases between. Germline assignment: CDR1 MDHEN and CDR2 SYDVKM. CDR3 length: 15 residues. CDR3 coding DNA: TGTGCCAGCAAGAGAATACAGGGATTGGCTGAAAAACTGTTTTTT. Protein: CASKRIQGLAEKLFF.

The gene calls are TRBV30 and TRBJ2-7, with 10 bases that match TRBD2. Germline CDR1 GTSNPN, CDR2 SVGIG (reference sequence). V was clipped by 0 bases and J by 3 bases; unmatched bases: 8. The length of the CDR3 is 16 residues. The CDR3 region has the DNA TGTGCCTGGAGTGTATCCCCCAGCGGGAGGGGCTACGAGCAGTACTTC. Encoded protein: CAWSVSPSGRGYEQYF.

J is TRBJ1-4 and V is TRBV2, with TRBD1 identical over 8 bases. The germline CDR1 and CDR2 sequences are SNHLY and FYNNEI. The ends lost 5 bases at V and 0 bases at J; junction bases unmatched: 2. The CDR3 sequence is 15 residues long. The CDR3 coding sequence is TGTGCCAGCAGTCGACAGGGGACAACTAATGAAAAACTGTTTTTT. Encoded protein: CASSRQGTTNEKLFF.

The rearrangement joins TRBV2 to TRBJ1-1; D uncertain. Trimming removed 7 bases from V and 6 bases from J, with 21 bases in between. The CDR3 loop spans 15 amino acids. CDR1 SNHLY and CDR2 FYNNEI come from the germline V gene. CDR3: CASTFLTGESPEAFF. Written as DNA, the CDR3 is TGTGCCAGCACTTTCTTGACTGGGGAGAGCCCTGAAGCTTTCTTT.

The V and J genes are TRBV5-6 and TRBJ1-5, with 10 nucleotides matching TRBD1. The germline V gene encodes CDR1 SGHDT and CDR2 YYEEEE. The trim removed 4 bases at V and 6 bases at J, leaving 7 bases unmatched. The CDR3 sequence is 15 residues long. The DNA for the CDR3 is TGTGCCAGCAGCACGCGGGACAGGGGAACTCAGCCCCAGCATTTT. Its translation is CASSTRDRGTQPQHF. Filled out from reference TRBV5-6 and TRBJ1-5, the complete variable domain reads DAGVTQSPTHLIKTRGQQVTLRCSPKSGHDTVSWYQQALGQGPQFIFQYYEEEERQRGNFPDRFSGHQFPNYSSELNVNALLLGDSALYLCASSTRDRGTQPQHFGDGTRLSIL.

The rearrangement links TRBV6-1 to TRBJ2-1, with D possibly being TRBD2 (6 bases). The CDR3 is made up of 14 amino acids. The ends were cut back, 3 bases at V and 12 bases at J, with 18 bases in the middle. CDR1 is MNHNS and CDR2 is SASEGT in the germline V gene. CDR3 residues: CASSETGVLLWQFF. The DNA for the CDR3 is TGTGCCAGCAGTGAGACGGGGGTTTTATTATGGCAGTTCTTC.

This clone occurred many times. The rearrangement uses TRBV4-2 and TRBJ2-3; 12 bases map to TRBD2. CDR3 length equals 16 residues. The V gene's germline CDR1 is LGHNA and CDR2 YNFKEQ. The V and J ends lost 4 bases and 6 bases, in that order; junction bases with no gene match: 8. CDR3 nucleotide sequence: TGTGCCAGCAGCCCTGCTAGCGGGAGGGATGGGGATACGCAGTATTTT. This codes for CASSPASGRDGDTQYF.

The chain couples TRBV29-1 to TRBJ2-2; tentatively, D is TRBD2 (6 bases). The CDR3 has 14 residues. Germline loops: CDR1 SQVTM, CDR2 ANQGSEA. The chain's CDR3 is CTAAGGLGTGELFF. The CDR3 region has the DNA TGCACCGCCGCCGGAGGGTTGGGCACCGGGGAGCTGTTTTTT.

The CDR3 reads CASSPGTSGRAFLPGELFF. The CDR3 bases are TGTGCCAGCAGCCCCGGGACTAGCGGGAGGGCCTTTTTACCCGGGGAGCTGTTTTTT. The chain couples TRBV5-4 to TRBJ2-2, with 16 bases aligning to TRBD2. This CDR3 is built from 19 residues. Germline values: CDR1 SGHNT, CDR2 YYREEE (reference sequence). Trimming removed 4 bases from V and 6 bases from J; junction bases left unmatched: 12.

The chain couples TRBV6-4 to TRBJ2-1, with 12 positions matching TRBD2. The CDR3 is 16 residues long. Germline V gene lookup returns CDR1 MRHNA and CDR2 SNTAGT. Unmatched junction bases numbered 9, after V lost 4 bases and J lost 8 bases. CDR3 nucleotides: TGTGCCAGCAGTGTAAGAGGACTAGCGGGATGGGATGAGCAGTTCTTC. It is translated as CASSVRGLAGWDEQFF.

The chain has TRBV7-3 and TRBJ1-1, with D uncertain. Trimming removed 0 bases from V and 3 bases from J, with 14 bases in between. CDR1 is SGHTA, CDR2 FQGTGA, per germline. The CDR3 runs 16 residues. CDR3 bases: TGTGCCAGCAGCTTAACTGGCTCGGGGAGCTACACTGAAGCTTTCTTT. It codes for CASSLTGSGSYTEAFF.

The chain couples TRBV9 to TRBJ2-2; D is perhaps TRBD2 (6 bases). The CDR3 consists of 17 residues. CDR1 is SGDLS, CDR2 YYNGEE, per germline. V lost 4 bases and J lost 3, with 19 bases in between. CDR3 amino acids: CASSPHVSSGDTGELFF. The DNA of the CDR3 is TGTGCCAGCAGCCCCCACGTTAGTAGCGGTGACACCGGGGAGCTGTTTTTT. Full variable domain (outside the CDR3, taken from reference TRBV9 and TRBJ2-2): DSGVTQTPKHLITATGQRVTLRCSPRSGDLSVYWYQQSLDQGLQFLIQYYNGEERAKGNILERFSAQQFPDLHSELNLSSLELGDSALYFCASSPHVSSGDTGELFFGEGSRLTVL.

The rearrangement joins TRBV19 to TRBJ2-7; the match to TRBD1 covers 9 bases. The V gene's germline CDR1 is LNHDA and CDR2 SQIVND (reference sequence). V shed 3 bases, J shed 0 bases, and the junction held 6 bases outside the gene matches. The CDR3 sequence is 16 residues long. The CDR3 DNA sequence: TGTGCCAGTAGTATTAGGAGGACAGGGGCCTCCTACGAGCAGTACTTC. Protein sequence: CASSIRRTGASYEQYF.

J is TRBJ2-1 and V is TRBV5-1, with TRBD1 as a possible D gene (6 bases). Trimming removed 4 bases at V and 2 bases at J, with 16 bases between. Germline V gene data show CDR1 as SGHRS and CDR2 as YFSETQ. The CDR3 is made up of 16 amino acids. The CDR3 bases are TGCGCCAGCAGCCCGATGACAGGCCAAACCTACAATGAGCAGTTCTTC. Translation: CASSPMTGQTYNEQFF.

This rearrangement joins TRBV11-2 to TRBJ1-2; a weak D match, TRBD1 (6 bases). The V end was cut by 0 bases, the J end by 6 bases, with 11 bases between. CDR3 size: 14 residues. Germline CDR1 is SGHAT and CDR2 is FQNNGV. Here the CDR3 reads CASSLDHAGDGYTF. The CDR3 nucleotides read TGTGCCAGCAGCTTAGATCACGCAGGGGATGGCTACACCTTC.

Here the CDR3 DNA reads TGCGCCAGCAGCTTGGCTCCGACAGGGCCCTATAACTATGGCTACACCTTC. Residues: CASSLAPTGPYNYGYTF. The V call is TRBV5-1, the J call TRBJ1-2; 7 bases fit TRBD1. The trim removed 0 bases at V and 1 base at J, leaving 9 bases unmatched. This CDR3 is built from 17 residues. Per germline, CDR1 SGHRS and CDR2 YFSETQ.

The chain has TRBV19 and TRBJ1-2, with D unclear. The CDR3 consists of 13 residues. V lost 6 bases and J lost 8, with 16 bases in between. CDR1 and CDR2 from the germline V gene are LNHDA and SQIVND (reference sequence). The chain's CDR3 is CASSVDGRRGYTF. The CDR3 coding sequence is TGTGCCAGTAGCGTGGACGGGAGACGAGGCTACACCTTC.

This sequence joins TRBV24-1 and TRBJ2-3; TRBD2 matches at 8 bases. The V and J ends lost 0 bases and 2 bases, in that order; junction bases with no gene match: 9. The CDR3 sequence is 18 residues long. The germline gives CDR1 KGHDR, CDR2 SFDVKD. The CDR3 sequence is CATSDLAGVAGSTDTQYF. The CDR3, as DNA: TGTGCCACCAGTGATTTGGCGGGGGTAGCGGGATCCACAGATACGCAGTATTTT.